This T cell receptor beta chain was identified during a study of T cells in Graves' hyperthyroidism and ophthalmopathy. General study results and limits: Clonotypes that were expanded in thyroid above 0.001 mostly appeared in blood too.

The germline V gene encodes CDR1 GTSNPN and CDR2 SVGIG (reference sequence). The CDR3 has 15 amino acids. Germline trimming cut 1 base from V and 6 bases from J; bases unmatched to any gene: 9. Ophthalmopathy patients all had a Clinical Activity Score of at least 3, a NOSPECS grade of at least 4 and disease under 3 months old. It was uncontrolled infection, other autoimmune disease, pregnancy or lactation that excluded patients. Diagnosing involved the use of clinical symptoms, serum thyroxine and TRAb, thyroid ultrasound and orbital computed tomography. A remark on this clonotype: Its antigen is unknown.

Amplification targeted TCR beta CDR3 regions from RNA transcripts. The primer set for the first-round RT-PCR of the TCR CDR3 was HTBI. Each CDR3 protein is one row after TCRdb ran MiXCR on the multiplex PCR reads. The profile covers about 350,000 distinct CDR3 sequences, with 15% to 20% appearing a single time and roughly 16% taken by the ten largest. This TCR derives from a woman in her forties with Graves' ophthalmopathy. The sequencing input was blood. V gene TRBV30 combines with J gene TRBJ1-2, with 9 bases identical to TRBD1. CDR3: CAWSGDDRGLHGYTF. The CDR3 region has the DNA TGTGCCTGGAGTGGGGACGACAGGGGGTTGCATGGCTACACCTTC.